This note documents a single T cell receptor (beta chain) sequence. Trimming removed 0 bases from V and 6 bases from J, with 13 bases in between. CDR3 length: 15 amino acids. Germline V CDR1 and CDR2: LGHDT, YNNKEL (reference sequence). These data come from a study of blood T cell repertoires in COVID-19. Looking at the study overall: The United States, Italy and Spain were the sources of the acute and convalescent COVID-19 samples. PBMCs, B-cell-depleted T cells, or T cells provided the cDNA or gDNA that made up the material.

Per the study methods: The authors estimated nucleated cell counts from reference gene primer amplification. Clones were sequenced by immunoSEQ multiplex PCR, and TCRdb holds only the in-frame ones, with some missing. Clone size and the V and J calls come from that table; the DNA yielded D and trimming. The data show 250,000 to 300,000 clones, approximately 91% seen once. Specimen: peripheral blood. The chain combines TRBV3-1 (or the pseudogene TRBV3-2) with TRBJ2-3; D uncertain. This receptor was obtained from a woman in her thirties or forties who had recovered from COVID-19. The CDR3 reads CASSQDFSPLDTQYF. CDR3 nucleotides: TGTGCCAGCAGCCAAGATTTCTCCCCTTTGGATACGCAGTATTTT.